Listed below are T cell receptor beta chains from one sample, sequenced in a study of T-cell memory formation after mild COVID-19. Via MiXCR, TCRdb re-called the 5' RACE reads, giving one row per CDR3 protein. The sample has over 450,000 distinct CDR3 sequences, about a fifth seen once. Sequences were obtained from PBMCs or a T cell subset sorted from them (not recorded which). The receptors stem from an adult woman who had mild COVID-19 (a few samples of this study predate the infection). Cell type and time point are not known. Both conserved end residues are part of each CDR3. The D gene is left open where the match is weak. Size tells how often a clone was seen (once, few, many) or the class of an expanded clone, and some rows leave it out.

cdr3_nt: TGTGCCAGCACCCGCGACAGGACGAGCTACGAAAAACTGTTTTTT; cdr3_aa: CASTRDRTSYEKLFF; clone_size: few; d_call: -; v_call: TRBV12-3/TRBV12-4; j_call: TRBJ1-4
cdr3_nt: TGTGCCAGCAGCCAAACGGGAGGAACTAAACACAATGAGCAGTTCTTC; cdr3_aa: CASSQTGGTKHNEQFF; clone_size: many; d_call: TRBD2; v_call: TRBV7-3; j_call: TRBJ2-1
cdr3_nt: TGTGCCAGCAGTTTATCCGGGCGGTTGTTCTCTGGGGCCAACGTCCTGACTTTC; cdr3_aa: CASSLSGRLFSGANVLTF; clone_size: -; d_call: -; v_call: TRBV27; j_call: TRBJ2-6
cdr3_nt: TGCGCCAGCAGCCACGGAACGGGGATCAGGATTCAGCCCCAGCATTTT; cdr3_aa: CASSHGTGIRIQPQHF; clone_size: -; d_call: -; v_call: TRBV4-1; j_call: TRBJ1-5
cdr3_nt: TGTGCCAGTAGGCAGCTAGCGGGAGGCGGAGAGCAGTACTTC; cdr3_aa: CASRQLAGGGEQYF; clone_size: -; d_call: TRBD2; v_call: TRBV19; j_call: TRBJ2-7
cdr3_nt: TGTGCCAGCAGCTGGGCCGGACTCTATGGCTACACCTTC; cdr3_aa: CASSWAGLYGYTF; clone_size: few; d_call: -; v_call: TRBV7-9; j_call: TRBJ1-2
cdr3_nt: TGTGCCAGCAGTGACGACAGGAGCAATCAGCCCCAGCATTTT; cdr3_aa: CASSDDRSNQPQHF; clone_size: -; d_call: -; v_call: TRBV2; j_call: TRBJ1-5
cdr3_nt: TGTGCCACTACAGACCGCACAGATACGCAGTATTTT; cdr3_aa: CATTDRTDTQYF; clone_size: few; d_call: -; v_call: TRBV12-3/TRBV12-4; j_call: TRBJ2-3
cdr3_nt: TGCGCCAGCAGCCGGGACTTCACAGATACGCAGTATTTT; cdr3_aa: CASSRDFTDTQYF; clone_size: -; d_call: -; v_call: TRBV5-1; j_call: TRBJ2-3
cdr3_nt: TGTGCCAGCAGTGGGACAGGGGGTACCTACGAGCAGTACTTC; cdr3_aa: CASSGTGGTYEQYF; clone_size: -; d_call: TRBD1; v_call: TRBV12-3/TRBV12-4; j_call: TRBJ2-7
cdr3_nt: TGTGCCAGCAGGGCGACTAGCGGGGGGGGCGATACGCAGTATTTT; cdr3_aa: CASRATSGGGDTQYF; clone_size: many; d_call: TRBD2; v_call: TRBV5-4; j_call: TRBJ2-3
cdr3_nt: TGTGCCAGCAGCTTAGGGGCCAGTACCCAGCATTTT; cdr3_aa: CASSLGASTQHF; clone_size: few; d_call: -; v_call: TRBV7-9; j_call: TRBJ1-5
cdr3_nt: TGTGCCACATCCTTCGGGTCCGCCACAGATACGCAGTATTTT; cdr3_aa: CATSFGSATDTQYF; clone_size: few; d_call: -; v_call: TRBV10-3; j_call: TRBJ2-3
cdr3_nt: TGTGCCAGCAGTTTAGGGCAGGGTAAGCAGTTCTTC; cdr3_aa: CASSLGQGKQFF; clone_size: many; d_call: -; v_call: TRBV12-3/TRBV12-4; j_call: TRBJ2-1
cdr3_nt: TGCGCCAGCAGCTTGGAACCCGGGGGGTCCACCTACGAGCAGTACTTC; cdr3_aa: CASSLEPGGSTYEQYF; clone_size: -; d_call: TRBD2; v_call: TRBV5-1; j_call: TRBJ2-7
cdr3_nt: TGCGCCAGCAGCTCCCAGACGGGTGGGACTGAAGCTTTCTTT; cdr3_aa: CASSSQTGGTEAFF; clone_size: -; d_call: -; v_call: TRBV5-1; j_call: TRBJ1-1
cdr3_nt: TGTGCCAGCGGGGGACGGGAGAACACCGGGGAGCTGTTTTTT; cdr3_aa: CASGGRENTGELFF; clone_size: -; d_call: -; v_call: TRBV6-5; j_call: TRBJ2-2
cdr3_nt: TGTGCCAGCAGCCAAGCATCCGGGGGCCAAGAGACCCAGTACTTC; cdr3_aa: CASSQASGGQETQYF; clone_size: -; d_call: -; v_call: TRBV4-2; j_call: TRBJ2-5
cdr3_nt: TGTGCCAGTAGTCCCCACGGGGGCTCTTATAGCAATCAGCCCCAGCATTTT; cdr3_aa: CASSPHGGSYSNQPQHF; clone_size: -; d_call: -; v_call: TRBV19; j_call: TRBJ1-5
cdr3_nt: TGTGCCAGCTCACCGTCGCTAGCGGGGGGAAATGAGCAGTTCTTC; cdr3_aa: CASSPSLAGGNEQFF; clone_size: -; d_call: TRBD2; v_call: TRBV18; j_call: TRBJ2-1
cdr3_nt: TGTGCCAGCAGCCCTCTTAGCGGGGGCCACACAGATACGCAGTATTTT; cdr3_aa: CASSPLSGGHTDTQYF; clone_size: -; d_call: TRBD2; v_call: TRBV9; j_call: TRBJ2-3
cdr3_nt: TGCGCCAGCAGCTTGTACGGCGGGAGGGAGTACAATGAGCAGTTCTTC; cdr3_aa: CASSLYGGREYNEQFF; clone_size: many; d_call: TRBD2; v_call: TRBV5-1; j_call: TRBJ2-1
cdr3_nt: TGCGCCAGCAGCTTGACAACAGGGGGGACCACTGAAGCTTTCTTT; cdr3_aa: CASSLTTGGTTEAFF; clone_size: -; d_call: TRBD1; v_call: TRBV5-1; j_call: TRBJ1-1
cdr3_nt: TGCAGTGCTAGAGAGGACAGGGCAGAGACCCAGTACTTC; cdr3_aa: CSAREDRAETQYF; clone_size: -; d_call: TRBD1; v_call: TRBV20-1; j_call: TRBJ2-5
cdr3_nt: TGTGCCAGCAGCCCCCCCGGAACTAGCGGGAGCTACGAGCAGTACTTC; cdr3_aa: CASSPPGTSGSYEQYF; clone_size: few; d_call: TRBD2; v_call: TRBV7-9; j_call: TRBJ2-7
cdr3_nt: TGTGCCAGCAGACCTGGACCCCAGACCAACTATGGCTACACCTTC; cdr3_aa: CASRPGPQTNYGYTF; clone_size: few; d_call: -; v_call: TRBV5-6; j_call: TRBJ1-2
cdr3_nt: TGTGCCAGCATAGGACAGGGTGGATATGGCTACACCTTC; cdr3_aa: CASIGQGGYGYTF; clone_size: -; d_call: TRBD1; v_call: TRBV7-9; j_call: TRBJ1-2
cdr3_nt: TGTGCCAGCAGCTTAGAGGTGGGAGGGCTCCCCTCGGAGCAGTTCTTC; cdr3_aa: CASSLEVGGLPSEQFF; clone_size: few; d_call: TRBD2; v_call: TRBV11-2; j_call: TRBJ2-1
cdr3_nt: TGTGCCAGCAGTTGGGCAGGTGCAGCCTACGAGCAGTACTTC; cdr3_aa: CASSWAGAAYEQYF; clone_size: -; d_call: -; v_call: TRBV27; j_call: TRBJ2-7
cdr3_nt: TGTGCCACCAGCAGAGTTACAGGGGGTAAACAGGAGACCCAGTACTTC; cdr3_aa: CATSRVTGGKQETQYF; clone_size: few; d_call: TRBD1; v_call: TRBV15; j_call: TRBJ2-5
cdr3_nt: TGCAGTGCTCTGCTCGAGGCGGGGGTCACAGATACGCAGTATTTT; cdr3_aa: CSALLEAGVTDTQYF; clone_size: few; d_call: TRBD2; v_call: TRBV20-1; j_call: TRBJ2-3
cdr3_nt: TGTGCCAGCAGCCGTGGGGAGGGAGATACGCAGTATTTT; cdr3_aa: CASSRGEGDTQYF; clone_size: few; d_call: TRBD2; v_call: TRBV14; j_call: TRBJ2-3
cdr3_nt: TGCAGTGCTAGTCACGGATACTATGGCTACACCTTC; cdr3_aa: CSASHGYYGYTF; clone_size: -; d_call: -; v_call: TRBV20-1; j_call: TRBJ1-2